This T cell receptor (beta chain) was obtained from a study of cytomegalovirus exposure and HLA in healthy donors. Measured with immunoSEQ multiplex PCR; TCRdb has only the in-frame clones, and not every one. The sample lists approximately 160,000 clones, roughly nine tenths occurring once. The V gene's germline CDR1 is SGHRS and CDR2 YFSETQ. V was pared by 0 bases and J by 5 bases, with 5 bases between. The CDR3 extends over 12 amino acids. The sample taken for sequencing was PBMCs. This receptor was obtained from a woman in her late teens or twenties in good health and CMV-seropositive. The gene calls are TRBV5-1 and TRBJ2-5, with no clear D. The CDR3 protein is CASSLVLETQYF. In nucleotides, the CDR3 is TGCGCCAGCAGCTTGGTCTTGGAGACCCAGTACTTC.